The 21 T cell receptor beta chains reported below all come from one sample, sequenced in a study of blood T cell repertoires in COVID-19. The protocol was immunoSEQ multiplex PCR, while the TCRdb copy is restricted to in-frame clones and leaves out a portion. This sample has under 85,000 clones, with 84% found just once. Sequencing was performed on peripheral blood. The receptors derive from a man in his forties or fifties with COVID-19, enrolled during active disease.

CDR3 nucleotide sequence: TGCGCCAGCAGCTTGGCCTGGGACTCTTCCTACGAGCAGTACTTC. Protein product: CASSLAWDSSYEQYF. The chain employs TRBV5-1 and TRBJ2-7, with D possibly matching TRBD2 (6 bases). CDR1 is SGHRS and CDR2 is YFSETQ in the germline V gene. This CDR3 region has 15 residues. V lost 0 bases and J 1 base, leaving 11 bases between the germline ends.

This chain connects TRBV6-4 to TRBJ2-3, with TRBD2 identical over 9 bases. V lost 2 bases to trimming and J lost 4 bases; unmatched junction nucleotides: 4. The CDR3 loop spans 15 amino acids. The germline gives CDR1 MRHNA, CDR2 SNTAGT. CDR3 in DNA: TGTGCCAGCAGTGACAATAGCGGGGGCGCAGATACGCAGTATTTT. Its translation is CASSDNSGGADTQYF.

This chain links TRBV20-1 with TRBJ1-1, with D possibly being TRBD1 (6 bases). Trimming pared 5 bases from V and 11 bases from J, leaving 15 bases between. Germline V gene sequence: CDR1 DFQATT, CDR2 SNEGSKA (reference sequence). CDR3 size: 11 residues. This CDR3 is CSASQKGVAFF. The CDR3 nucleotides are TGCAGTGCTTCTCAGAAGGGGGTGGCTTTCTTT.

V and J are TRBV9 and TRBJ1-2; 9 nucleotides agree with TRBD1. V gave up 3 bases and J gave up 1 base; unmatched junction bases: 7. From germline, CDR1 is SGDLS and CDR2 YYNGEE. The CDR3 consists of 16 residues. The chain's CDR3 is CASSARDRDFNYGYTF. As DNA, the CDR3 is TGTGCCAGCAGCGCCCGGGACAGGGATTTTAACTATGGCTACACCTTC.

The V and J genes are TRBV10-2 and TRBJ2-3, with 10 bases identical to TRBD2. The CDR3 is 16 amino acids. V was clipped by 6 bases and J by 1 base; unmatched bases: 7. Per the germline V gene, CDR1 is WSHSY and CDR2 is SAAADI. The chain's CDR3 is CASRTYGTSGTDTQYF. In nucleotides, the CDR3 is TGCGCCAGCAGGACTTACGGGACTAGCGGCACAGATACGCAGTATTTT.

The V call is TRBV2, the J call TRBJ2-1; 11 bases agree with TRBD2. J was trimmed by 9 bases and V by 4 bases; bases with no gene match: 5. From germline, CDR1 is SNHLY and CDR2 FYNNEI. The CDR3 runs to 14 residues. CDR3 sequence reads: CASSVRLAGGEQFF. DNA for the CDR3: TGTGCCAGCAGTGTACGTCTAGCGGGGGGTGAGCAGTTCTTC.

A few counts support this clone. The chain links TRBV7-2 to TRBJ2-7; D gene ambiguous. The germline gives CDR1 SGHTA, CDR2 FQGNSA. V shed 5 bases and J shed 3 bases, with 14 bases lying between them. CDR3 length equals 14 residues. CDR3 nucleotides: TGTGCCAGCAGCCGCCTCTTTGCGGACTACGAGCAGTACTTC. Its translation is CASSRLFADYEQYF.

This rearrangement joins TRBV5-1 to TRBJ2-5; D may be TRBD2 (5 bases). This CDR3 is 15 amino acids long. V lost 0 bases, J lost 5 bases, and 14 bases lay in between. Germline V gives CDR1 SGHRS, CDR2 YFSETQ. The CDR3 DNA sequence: TGCGCCAGCAGCTTGGAGTCAAGAGGGTACGAGACCCAGTACTTC. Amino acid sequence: CASSLESRGYETQYF.

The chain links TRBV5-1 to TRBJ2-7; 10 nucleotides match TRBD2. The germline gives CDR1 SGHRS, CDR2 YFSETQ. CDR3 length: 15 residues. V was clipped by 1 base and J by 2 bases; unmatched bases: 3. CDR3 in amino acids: CASSLLSGGAYEQYF. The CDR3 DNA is TGCGCCAGCAGCTTGTTGAGCGGGGGGGCCTACGAGCAGTACTTC.

Here the CDR3 reads CASSLSTYEQYF. CDR3 DNA: TGTGCCAGCAGCTTATCCACCTACGAGCAGTACTTC. This chain links TRBV7-9 with TRBJ2-7; D uncertain. The germline V and J ends were trimmed by 2 bases and 2 bases, with 4 bases remaining between them. The CDR3 extends over 12 amino acids. Germline loops: CDR1 SEHNR, CDR2 FQNEAQ (reference sequence). The full variable domain, with the rest looked up from reference TRBV7-9 and TRBJ2-7, is DTGVSQNPRHKITKRGQNVTFRCDPISEHNRLYWYRQTLGQGPEFLTYFQNEAQLEKSRLLSDRFSAERPKGSFSTLEIQRTEQGDSAMYLCASSLSTYEQYFGPGTRLTVT.

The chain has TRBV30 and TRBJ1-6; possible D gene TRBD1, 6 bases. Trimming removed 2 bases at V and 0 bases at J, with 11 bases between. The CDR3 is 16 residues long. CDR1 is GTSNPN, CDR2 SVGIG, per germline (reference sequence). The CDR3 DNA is TGTGCCTGGAGTAGGAGGGGGGGCTCCTATAATTCACCCCTCCACTTT. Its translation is CAWSRRGGSYNSPLHF.

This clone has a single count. CDR3 protein: CASSSGRLGDEQYF. For the CDR3, the DNA is TGTGCCAGCAGTTCTGGCCGCCTCGGGGACGAGCAGTACTTC. The chain joins TRBV6-5 to TRBJ2-7, with D possibly being TRBD2 (5 bases). The CDR3 is 14 residues long. From germline, CDR1 is MNHEY and CDR2 SVGAGI. The V end was cut by 4 bases, the J end by 5 bases, with 15 bases between.

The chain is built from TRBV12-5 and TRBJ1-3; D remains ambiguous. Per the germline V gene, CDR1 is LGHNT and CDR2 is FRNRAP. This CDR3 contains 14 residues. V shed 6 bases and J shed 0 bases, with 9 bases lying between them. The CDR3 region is CASGLGSSGNTIYF. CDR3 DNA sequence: TGTGCTAGTGGCCTCGGGAGCTCTGGAAACACCATATATTTT.

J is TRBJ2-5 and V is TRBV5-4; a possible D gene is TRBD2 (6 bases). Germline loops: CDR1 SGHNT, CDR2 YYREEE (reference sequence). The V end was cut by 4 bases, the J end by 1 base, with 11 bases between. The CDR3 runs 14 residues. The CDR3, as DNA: TGTGCCAGCAGCGTTCTAGCGTTCCAAGAGACCCAGTACTTC. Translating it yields CASSVLAFQETQYF.

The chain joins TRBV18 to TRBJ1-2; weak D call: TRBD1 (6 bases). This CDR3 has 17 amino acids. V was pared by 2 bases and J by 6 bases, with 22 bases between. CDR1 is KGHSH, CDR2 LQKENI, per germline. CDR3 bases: TGTGCCAGCTCACCAAACAGCGAGGGAGGGGGGATCGATGGCTACACCTTC. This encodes CASSPNSEGGGIDGYTF. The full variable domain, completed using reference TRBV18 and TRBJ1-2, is NAGVMQNPRHLVRRRGQEARLRCSPMKGHSHVYWYRQLPEEGLKFMVYLQKENIIDESGMPKERFSAEFPKEGPSILRIQQVVRGDSAAYFCASSPNSEGGGIDGYTFGSGTRLTVV.

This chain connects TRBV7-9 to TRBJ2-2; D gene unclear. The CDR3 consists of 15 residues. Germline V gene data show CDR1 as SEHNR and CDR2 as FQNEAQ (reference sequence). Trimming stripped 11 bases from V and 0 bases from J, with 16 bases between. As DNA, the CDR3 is TGTGCCCCCAATTCGGGTAGATCGAACACCGGGGAGCTGTTTTTT. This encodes CAPNSGRSNTGELFF.

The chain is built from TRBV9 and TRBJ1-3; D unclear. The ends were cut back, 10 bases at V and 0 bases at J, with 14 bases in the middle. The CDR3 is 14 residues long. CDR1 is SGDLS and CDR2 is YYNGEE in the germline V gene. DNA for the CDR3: TGTGCCCTTGGTCTAGTGGCCTCTGGAAACACCATATATTTT. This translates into CALGLVASGNTIYF.

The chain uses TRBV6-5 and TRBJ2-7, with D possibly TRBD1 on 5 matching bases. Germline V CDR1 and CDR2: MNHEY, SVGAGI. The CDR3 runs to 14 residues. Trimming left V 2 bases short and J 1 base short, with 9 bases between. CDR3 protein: CASSYGQGSYEQYF. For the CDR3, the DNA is TGTGCCAGCAGTTACGGGCAGGGATCCTACGAGCAGTACTTC.

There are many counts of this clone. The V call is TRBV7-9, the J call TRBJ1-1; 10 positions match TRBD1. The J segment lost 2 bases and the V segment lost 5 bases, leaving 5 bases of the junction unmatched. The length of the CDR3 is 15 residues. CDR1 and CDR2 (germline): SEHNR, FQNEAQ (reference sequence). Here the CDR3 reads CASSPGTGANTEAFF. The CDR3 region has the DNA TGTGCCAGCAGCCCCGGGACAGGGGCTAACACTGAAGCTTTCTTT.

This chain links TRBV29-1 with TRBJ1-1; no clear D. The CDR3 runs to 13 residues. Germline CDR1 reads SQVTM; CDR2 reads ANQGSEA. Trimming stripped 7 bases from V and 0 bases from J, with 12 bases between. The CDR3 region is CSAKTALNTEAFF. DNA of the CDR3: TGCAGCGCCAAAACAGCTTTGAACACTGAAGCTTTCTTT.

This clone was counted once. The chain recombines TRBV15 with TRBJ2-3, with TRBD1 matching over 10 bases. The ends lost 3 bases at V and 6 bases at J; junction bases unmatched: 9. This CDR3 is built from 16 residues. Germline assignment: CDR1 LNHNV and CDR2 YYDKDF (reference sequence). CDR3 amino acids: CATSSSSGTGADTQYF. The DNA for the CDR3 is TGTGCCACCAGCAGCAGCTCCGGGACAGGGGCGGATACGCAGTATTTT.